Listed here are 5 T cell receptor beta chains from one sample, sequenced in a study of molecular identifiers for immune sequencing clone quantification. TCRdb redid the calling of the PCR reads with MiXCR, one entry per CDR3 protein. Of roughly 630,000 distinct CDR3 sequences listed, 25% are singletons. Sequenced input: naive CD8+ T cells from blood, with Jurkat cell RNA spiked in. This sample's subset: FACS-sorted CD8+CD4-CCR7+CD45RA+ naive T cells. The receptor source for this set is a human donor in good health. Some libraries in this study had Jurkat cell RNA spiked in.

In regard to this clonotype: The missing conserved phenylalanine or tryptophan at the end of this CDR3 makes a read error likely. CDR3: CASSLGTGFPFSNQPQHV. CDR3 nucleotide sequence: TGTGCCAGCAGTTTAGGGACAGGGTTTCCCTTTAGCAATCAGCCCCAGCATGTT. This chain connects TRBV28 to TRBJ1-5, with TRBD1 matching 9 bases. Per the germline V gene, CDR1 is MDHEN and CDR2 is SYDVKM. This CDR3 has 18 amino acids. Trimming cost V 2 bases and J 0 bases; bases outside gene matches: 8.

This clonotype was seen only a few times. V usage is TRBV6-5 and J usage is TRBJ1-1; D uncertain. The CDR3 is 14 amino acids. V lost 0 bases and J 4 bases, leaving 9 bases between the germline ends. CDR1 is MNHEY, CDR2 SVGAGI, per germline. The CDR3 sequence: CASSYSLSGTEAFF. In DNA form, the CDR3 reads TGTGCCAGCAGTTACTCCCTCTCGGGCACTGAAGCTTTCTTT.

A remark on this clonotype: Possible read error: a much larger clone is one base away. The chain links TRBV7-9 to TRBJ1-1; maybe TRBD1 (6 bases). Germline V gene lookup returns CDR1 SEHNR and CDR2 FQNEAQ (reference sequence). The length of the CDR3 is 13 residues. Trimming took off 5 bases at V and 6 bases at J, with 13 bases between the two ends. CDR3 sequence (DNA): TGTGCCAGCAGCCAGGGGATTCCCGCTGAAGCTTTCTTT. The encoded protein is CASSQGIPAEAFF.

J is TRBJ2-1 and V is TRBV3-1, with 11 nucleotides matching TRBD2. Per germline, CDR1 LGHDT and CDR2 YNNKEL (reference sequence). There are 15 residues in the CDR3. V lost 3 bases and J lost 5; bases outside the gene matches: 3. For the CDR3, the DNA is TGTGCCAGCAGCCAGCAACTAGCGGGAGACAATGAGCAGTTCTTC. Protein: CASSQQLAGDNEQFF.

This clonotype showed up just a few times. This sequence joins TRBV30 and TRBJ2-7; tentatively, D is TRBD2 (5 bases). The germline CDR1 and CDR2 sequences are GTSNPN and SVGIG (reference sequence). V was cut by 1 base and J by 0 bases, with 7 bases left in between. The CDR3 extends over 13 amino acids. The CDR3 sequence is CAWSGGLSYEQYF. The CDR3 region has the DNA TGTGCCTGGAGTGGAGGGCTCTCCTACGAGCAGTACTTC.